The 24 T cell receptor beta chains listed next were all sequenced from one sample in a study of early T cells in non-severe SARS-CoV-2 infection. Each CDR3 protein is one row after TCRdb ran MiXCR on the 5' RACE reads. There are 60,000 to 85,000 distinct CDR3 sequences in the sample; around a sixth occur only once, and less than 15% lies in the top ten. Sequencing was carried out using whole blood. All receptors come from an adult who was a healthcare worker with PCR-confirmed SARS-CoV-2 infection or an uninfected control (not recorded which).

The chain employs TRBV19 and TRBJ1-5; 9 bases line up with TRBD1. This CDR3 region has 15 residues. V lost 3 bases, J lost 7 bases, and 7 bases stayed unmatched. The germline V gene has CDR1 LNHDA and CDR2 SQIVND (reference sequence). The CDR3 region has the DNA TGTGCCAGTAGTATGCCCGGGACAGGGTTCCAGCCCCAGCATTTT. Its translation: CASSMPGTGFQPQHF.

This chain connects TRBV4-1 to TRBJ2-1; D gene uncertain. Per the germline V gene, CDR1 is MGHRA and CDR2 is YSYEKL. This CDR3 has 17 amino acids. V was shortened by 0 bases and J by 4 bases, with 16 bases between the two germline ends. The chain's CDR3 is CASSQDHSPLVYNEQFF. In DNA form, the CDR3 reads TGCGCCAGCAGCCAAGATCACTCGCCCTTAGTTTACAATGAGCAGTTCTTC.

By sample fraction, this clonotype is medium-sized. CDR3 nucleotides: TGTGCCAGCAGCTTAGTCGAGGGGTCGGGCAATCAGCCCCAGCATTTT. It yields the protein CASSLVEGSGNQPQHF. The chain couples TRBV7-8 to TRBJ1-5; the D gene is possibly TRBD1 (5 bases). CDR1 and CDR2 (germline): SGHVS, FQNEAQ. The V and J ends lost 1 base and 2 bases respectively, with 12 bases between them. The length of the CDR3 is 16 residues.

The rearrangement uses TRBV6-5 and TRBJ1-2; no clear D. Germline V gene data show CDR1 as MNHEY and CDR2 as SVGAGI. The length of the CDR3 is 12 residues. V was cut by 6 bases and J by 2 bases, with 7 bases left in between. The CDR3 is CASSPQNYGYTF. The DNA of the CDR3 is TGTGCCAGCAGCCCACAGAACTATGGCTACACCTTC.

The chain uses TRBV5-1 and TRBJ2-1; D not resolved. Germline CDR1 is SGHRS and CDR2 is YFSETQ. The ends were cut back, 2 bases at V and 3 bases at J, with 9 bases in the middle. This CDR3 contains 14 residues. The CDR3 bases are TGCGCCAGCAGCTTCGACCCGGGCTACAATGAGCAGTTCTTC. Its translation is CASSFDPGYNEQFF.

V gene TRBV9 combines with J gene TRBJ1-3; no clear D gene. Germline V lookup: CDR1 SGDLS, CDR2 YYNGEE. This CDR3 spans 15 amino acids. Trimming removed 4 bases from V and 2 bases from J, with 13 bases in between. This CDR3 is CASSPAGSPGNTIYF. CDR3 in DNA: TGTGCCAGCAGCCCAGCAGGTTCCCCTGGAAACACCATATATTTT.

This sequence joins TRBV12-3 or TRBV12-4 and TRBJ2-3, with D perhaps assigned TRBD1 or TRBD2 (6 bases each). The CDR3 is 16 residues long. With 1 base removed from V and 4 bases from J, the gap between germline ends came to 15 bases. CDR3 nucleotides: TGTGCCAGCAGTTTAGTCGGGTGGGGGGCCCCAGATACGCAGTATTTT. This codes for CASSLVGWGAPDTQYF.

The chain joins TRBV29-1 to TRBJ2-7; 7 nucleotides match TRBD2. The CDR3 is 11 residues long. The junction had 4 bases not matched to a gene; V was cut back by 4 bases and J by 7 bases. Germline V CDR1 and CDR2: SQVTM, ANQGSEA. The DNA for the CDR3 is TGCAGCGTTGGCGGGGGTGTAGAGCAGTACTTC. As protein: CSVGGGVEQYF.

This clonotype came up once. The CDR3 bases are TGTGCCAGCAGTTATGGCAGCCCCTTGAACACTGAAGCTTTCTTT. Translating gives CASSYGSPLNTEAFF. The chain uses TRBV6-5 and TRBJ1-1; unclear D gene. Germline V CDR1 and CDR2: MNHEY, SVGAGI. Trimming stripped 3 bases from V and 0 bases from J, with 11 bases between. The CDR3 is made up of 15 amino acids.

The gene calls are TRBV7-2 and TRBJ2-2; perhaps TRBD1 as D (5 bases). Trimming took 1 base from V and 6 from J, leaving 12 bases between them. The germline V gene encodes CDR1 SGHTA and CDR2 FQGNSA. This CDR3 region has 15 residues. Here the CDR3 reads CASSLEGRVAGELFF. The CDR3 bases are TGTGCCAGCAGCTTAGAGGGCAGGGTTGCCGGGGAGCTGTTTTTT.

This clonotype has just a few counts. The rearrangement joins TRBV15 to TRBJ2-1; 8 bases are a match to TRBD1. This CDR3 comprises 16 residues. V gave up 0 bases and J gave up 6 bases; unmatched junction bases: 7. Germline lookup yields CDR1 LNHNV and CDR2 YYDKDF (reference sequence). The CDR3 coding sequence is TGTGCCACCAGCAGAGATATAGGGACAGGCGTCAATGAGCAGTTCTTC. Amino acids: CATSRDIGTGVNEQFF.

The CDR3 sequence is CASRPRGANNQPQHF. The CDR3 nucleotides read TGTGCCAGCCGTCCGCGGGGGGCGAACAATCAGCCCCAGCATTTT. The chain joins TRBV6-6 to TRBJ1-5, with D possibly matching TRBD1 (6 bases). With 8 bases removed from V and 3 bases from J, the gap between germline ends came to 17 bases. The germline V gene has CDR1 MNHNY and CDR2 SVGAGI (reference sequence). The CDR3 totals 15 residues.

This clonotype was recorded once. The J gene is TRBJ1-6, the V gene TRBV28; D not resolved. Trimming removed 2 bases from V and 7 bases from J, with 12 bases in between. The CDR3 loop spans 15 amino acids. Germline lookup yields CDR1 MDHEN and CDR2 SYDVKM. The CDR3 sequence: CASSLGPIGNSPLHF. The DNA for the CDR3 is TGTGCCAGCAGTTTAGGGCCTATCGGCAATTCACCCCTCCACTTT.

This chain connects TRBV20-1 to TRBJ2-7, with D perhaps matching TRBD2 (5 bases). Germline CDR1 and CDR2: DFQATT and SNEGSKA (reference sequence). CDR3 length equals 12 residues. The V and J ends lost 7 bases and 4 bases respectively, with 14 bases between them. CDR3 DNA: TGCAGTGTCCCGGGATCCGGGTACGAGCAGTACTTC. Translating gives CSVPGSGYEQYF.

The chain has TRBV20-1 and TRBJ2-6; D uncertain. The ends were cut back, 1 base at V and 0 bases at J, with 7 bases in the middle. The CDR3 covers 15 residues. CDR1 and CDR2 (germline): DFQATT, SNEGSKA (reference sequence). CDR3 sequence: CSARADTSGANVLTF. CDR3 bases: TGCAGTGCTAGAGCCGACACCTCTGGGGCCAACGTCCTGACTTTC.

The table lists this clonotype with a few counts. J is TRBJ2-7 and V is TRBV5-4; 8 positions match TRBD1. Germline V gene data show CDR1 as SGHNT and CDR2 as YYREEE (reference sequence). This CDR3 has 16 residues. The J segment lost 2 bases and the V segment lost 5 bases, leaving 12 bases of the junction unmatched. The CDR3 spells CASRKGGGQGPYEQYF. The CDR3 DNA reads TGTGCCAGCAGGAAGGGGGGAGGACAGGGCCCCTACGAGCAGTACTTC.

This chain uses TRBV3-1 with TRBJ2-5, with 12 bases matching TRBD2. The J segment lost 2 bases and the V segment lost 3 bases, leaving 7 bases of the junction unmatched. CDR1 and CDR2 (germline): LGHDT, YNNKEL (reference sequence). The CDR3 is made up of 17 amino acids. The CDR3 reads CASSHRLAGVYQETQYF. The CDR3 region has the DNA TGTGCCAGCAGCCACAGACTAGCGGGGGTATATCAAGAGACCCAGTACTTC.

The rearrangement links TRBV12-3 or TRBV12-4 to TRBJ2-1; D is possibly TRBD1 (6 bases). The CDR3 runs 15 residues. Trimming left V 2 bases short and J 5 bases short, with 13 bases between. In nucleotides, the CDR3 is TGTGCCAGCAGTTTATTAGGACAGAGCAACAATGAGCAGTTCTTC. Its protein is CASSLLGQSNNEQFF.

V and J are TRBV29-1 and TRBJ2-7, with TRBD2 identical over 8 bases. Germline lookup yields CDR1 SQVTM and CDR2 ANQGSEA. The V and J ends lost 6 bases and 5 bases, in that order; junction bases with no gene match: 6. The CDR3 loop spans 12 amino acids. The CDR3 nucleotides are TGCAGCGTCCCGGGGGGGAGCGACGAGCAGTACTTC. Translated: CSVPGGSDEQYF.

This rearrangement joins TRBV18 to TRBJ1-5; maybe TRBD1 (5 bases). The CDR3 sequence is 15 residues long. Trimming stripped 3 bases from V and 9 bases from J, with 18 bases between. Germline values: CDR1 KGHSH, CDR2 LQKENI. The CDR3 DNA reads as TGTGCCAGCTCACCGGGCGAGGCCCAGAGGGGGCCCCAGCATTTT. The encoded protein is CASSPGEAQRGPQHF.

Only a few counts were recorded for this clonotype. The chain has TRBV19 and TRBJ2-7; unclear D gene. Trimming left V 5 bases short and J 6 bases short, with 14 bases between. Germline CDR1 is LNHDA and CDR2 is SQIVND (reference sequence). There are 13 residues in the CDR3. The DNA of the CDR3 is TGTGCCAGTAGTTGGGATTTACTCCGCGAGCAGTACTTC. Its protein product is CASSWDLLREQYF. Filled out from reference TRBV19 and TRBJ2-7, the complete variable domain reads DGGITQSPKYLFRKEGQNVTLSCEQNLNHDAMYWYRQDPGQGLRLIYYSQIVNDFQKGDIAEGYSVSREKKESFPLTVTSAQKNPTAFYLCASSWDLLREQYFGPGTRLTVT.

A few counts support this clonotype. The J gene is TRBJ2-1, the V gene TRBV14; no reliable D call. Germline CDR1 and CDR2: SGHDN and FVKESK. This CDR3 spans 14 amino acids. Trimming cost V 0 bases and J 1 base, with 4 bases left between them. DNA for the CDR3: TGTGCCAGCAGCCAAGACATTTCCTACAATGAGCAGTTCTTC. It is translated as CASSQDISYNEQFF.

This clonotype was picked up a small number of times. The chain recombines TRBV5-1 with TRBJ1-5; D uncertain. The CDR3 has 15 residues. The germline V gene encodes CDR1 SGHRS and CDR2 YFSETQ. The V end was cut by 0 bases, the J end by 3 bases, with 10 bases between. CDR3 nucleotide sequence: TGCGCCAGCAGCTTGGATGGCGACTACAATCAGCCCCAGCATTTT. This gives the protein CASSLDGDYNQPQHF.

In its sample, this clonotype is medium-sized. V is TRBV28 and J is TRBJ2-1, with 14 bases aligning to TRBD2. J was trimmed by 7 bases and V by 10 bases; bases with no gene match: 9. The CDR3 runs 15 residues. The V gene's germline CDR1 is MDHEN and CDR2 SYDVKM. As DNA, the CDR3 is TGTGCCACCTCCTTGGGACTAGCGGGAGAAAATGAGCAGTTCTTC. Its protein is CATSLGLAGENEQFF.